This TCR beta chain appears in the sequencing data of a study of T cell responses to AZD1222 COVID-19 vaccine. Study-level points and caveats: Spike-wide coverage was observed for vaccine-associated CD4 TCRs, with dominant responses at 160-218 and 743-854.

The method was immunoSEQ multiplex PCR; TCRdb's version includes in-frame clones alone and lacks a portion of them. The table lists roughly 100,000 clones, 90% of them singletons. To note about this clone: As yet, its antigen is unknown.

CDR3 size: 14 residues. The receptor was derived from an adult in good health. Sequences were derived from peripheral blood, sampled on day 0 of AZD1222 vaccination. The rearrangement links TRBV21-1 to TRBJ1-2; TRBD1 reflects the table's D call only, with no check against the DNA. TRBV21-1 corresponds to a pseudogene. The CDR3 here is CVRRRGQERYGYTF. The CDR3 DNA follows: TGTGTACGCCGCCGGGGACAGGAGAGGTATGGCTACACCTTC.